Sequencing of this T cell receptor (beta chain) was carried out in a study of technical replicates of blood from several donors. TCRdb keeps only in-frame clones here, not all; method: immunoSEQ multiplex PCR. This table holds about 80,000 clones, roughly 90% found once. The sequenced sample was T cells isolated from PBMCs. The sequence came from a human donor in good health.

The CDR3 DNA reads as TGCGCCAGCAGCCACGCCTCCAGGGAGCAGTTCTTC. Translating gives CASSHASREQFF. The rearrangement uses TRBV4-1 and TRBJ2-1; D is uncertain. This CDR3 has 12 amino acids. The germline V and J ends were trimmed by 3 bases and 10 bases, with 10 bases remaining between them. Germline-derived CDR1 and CDR2 are MGHRA and YSYEKL.